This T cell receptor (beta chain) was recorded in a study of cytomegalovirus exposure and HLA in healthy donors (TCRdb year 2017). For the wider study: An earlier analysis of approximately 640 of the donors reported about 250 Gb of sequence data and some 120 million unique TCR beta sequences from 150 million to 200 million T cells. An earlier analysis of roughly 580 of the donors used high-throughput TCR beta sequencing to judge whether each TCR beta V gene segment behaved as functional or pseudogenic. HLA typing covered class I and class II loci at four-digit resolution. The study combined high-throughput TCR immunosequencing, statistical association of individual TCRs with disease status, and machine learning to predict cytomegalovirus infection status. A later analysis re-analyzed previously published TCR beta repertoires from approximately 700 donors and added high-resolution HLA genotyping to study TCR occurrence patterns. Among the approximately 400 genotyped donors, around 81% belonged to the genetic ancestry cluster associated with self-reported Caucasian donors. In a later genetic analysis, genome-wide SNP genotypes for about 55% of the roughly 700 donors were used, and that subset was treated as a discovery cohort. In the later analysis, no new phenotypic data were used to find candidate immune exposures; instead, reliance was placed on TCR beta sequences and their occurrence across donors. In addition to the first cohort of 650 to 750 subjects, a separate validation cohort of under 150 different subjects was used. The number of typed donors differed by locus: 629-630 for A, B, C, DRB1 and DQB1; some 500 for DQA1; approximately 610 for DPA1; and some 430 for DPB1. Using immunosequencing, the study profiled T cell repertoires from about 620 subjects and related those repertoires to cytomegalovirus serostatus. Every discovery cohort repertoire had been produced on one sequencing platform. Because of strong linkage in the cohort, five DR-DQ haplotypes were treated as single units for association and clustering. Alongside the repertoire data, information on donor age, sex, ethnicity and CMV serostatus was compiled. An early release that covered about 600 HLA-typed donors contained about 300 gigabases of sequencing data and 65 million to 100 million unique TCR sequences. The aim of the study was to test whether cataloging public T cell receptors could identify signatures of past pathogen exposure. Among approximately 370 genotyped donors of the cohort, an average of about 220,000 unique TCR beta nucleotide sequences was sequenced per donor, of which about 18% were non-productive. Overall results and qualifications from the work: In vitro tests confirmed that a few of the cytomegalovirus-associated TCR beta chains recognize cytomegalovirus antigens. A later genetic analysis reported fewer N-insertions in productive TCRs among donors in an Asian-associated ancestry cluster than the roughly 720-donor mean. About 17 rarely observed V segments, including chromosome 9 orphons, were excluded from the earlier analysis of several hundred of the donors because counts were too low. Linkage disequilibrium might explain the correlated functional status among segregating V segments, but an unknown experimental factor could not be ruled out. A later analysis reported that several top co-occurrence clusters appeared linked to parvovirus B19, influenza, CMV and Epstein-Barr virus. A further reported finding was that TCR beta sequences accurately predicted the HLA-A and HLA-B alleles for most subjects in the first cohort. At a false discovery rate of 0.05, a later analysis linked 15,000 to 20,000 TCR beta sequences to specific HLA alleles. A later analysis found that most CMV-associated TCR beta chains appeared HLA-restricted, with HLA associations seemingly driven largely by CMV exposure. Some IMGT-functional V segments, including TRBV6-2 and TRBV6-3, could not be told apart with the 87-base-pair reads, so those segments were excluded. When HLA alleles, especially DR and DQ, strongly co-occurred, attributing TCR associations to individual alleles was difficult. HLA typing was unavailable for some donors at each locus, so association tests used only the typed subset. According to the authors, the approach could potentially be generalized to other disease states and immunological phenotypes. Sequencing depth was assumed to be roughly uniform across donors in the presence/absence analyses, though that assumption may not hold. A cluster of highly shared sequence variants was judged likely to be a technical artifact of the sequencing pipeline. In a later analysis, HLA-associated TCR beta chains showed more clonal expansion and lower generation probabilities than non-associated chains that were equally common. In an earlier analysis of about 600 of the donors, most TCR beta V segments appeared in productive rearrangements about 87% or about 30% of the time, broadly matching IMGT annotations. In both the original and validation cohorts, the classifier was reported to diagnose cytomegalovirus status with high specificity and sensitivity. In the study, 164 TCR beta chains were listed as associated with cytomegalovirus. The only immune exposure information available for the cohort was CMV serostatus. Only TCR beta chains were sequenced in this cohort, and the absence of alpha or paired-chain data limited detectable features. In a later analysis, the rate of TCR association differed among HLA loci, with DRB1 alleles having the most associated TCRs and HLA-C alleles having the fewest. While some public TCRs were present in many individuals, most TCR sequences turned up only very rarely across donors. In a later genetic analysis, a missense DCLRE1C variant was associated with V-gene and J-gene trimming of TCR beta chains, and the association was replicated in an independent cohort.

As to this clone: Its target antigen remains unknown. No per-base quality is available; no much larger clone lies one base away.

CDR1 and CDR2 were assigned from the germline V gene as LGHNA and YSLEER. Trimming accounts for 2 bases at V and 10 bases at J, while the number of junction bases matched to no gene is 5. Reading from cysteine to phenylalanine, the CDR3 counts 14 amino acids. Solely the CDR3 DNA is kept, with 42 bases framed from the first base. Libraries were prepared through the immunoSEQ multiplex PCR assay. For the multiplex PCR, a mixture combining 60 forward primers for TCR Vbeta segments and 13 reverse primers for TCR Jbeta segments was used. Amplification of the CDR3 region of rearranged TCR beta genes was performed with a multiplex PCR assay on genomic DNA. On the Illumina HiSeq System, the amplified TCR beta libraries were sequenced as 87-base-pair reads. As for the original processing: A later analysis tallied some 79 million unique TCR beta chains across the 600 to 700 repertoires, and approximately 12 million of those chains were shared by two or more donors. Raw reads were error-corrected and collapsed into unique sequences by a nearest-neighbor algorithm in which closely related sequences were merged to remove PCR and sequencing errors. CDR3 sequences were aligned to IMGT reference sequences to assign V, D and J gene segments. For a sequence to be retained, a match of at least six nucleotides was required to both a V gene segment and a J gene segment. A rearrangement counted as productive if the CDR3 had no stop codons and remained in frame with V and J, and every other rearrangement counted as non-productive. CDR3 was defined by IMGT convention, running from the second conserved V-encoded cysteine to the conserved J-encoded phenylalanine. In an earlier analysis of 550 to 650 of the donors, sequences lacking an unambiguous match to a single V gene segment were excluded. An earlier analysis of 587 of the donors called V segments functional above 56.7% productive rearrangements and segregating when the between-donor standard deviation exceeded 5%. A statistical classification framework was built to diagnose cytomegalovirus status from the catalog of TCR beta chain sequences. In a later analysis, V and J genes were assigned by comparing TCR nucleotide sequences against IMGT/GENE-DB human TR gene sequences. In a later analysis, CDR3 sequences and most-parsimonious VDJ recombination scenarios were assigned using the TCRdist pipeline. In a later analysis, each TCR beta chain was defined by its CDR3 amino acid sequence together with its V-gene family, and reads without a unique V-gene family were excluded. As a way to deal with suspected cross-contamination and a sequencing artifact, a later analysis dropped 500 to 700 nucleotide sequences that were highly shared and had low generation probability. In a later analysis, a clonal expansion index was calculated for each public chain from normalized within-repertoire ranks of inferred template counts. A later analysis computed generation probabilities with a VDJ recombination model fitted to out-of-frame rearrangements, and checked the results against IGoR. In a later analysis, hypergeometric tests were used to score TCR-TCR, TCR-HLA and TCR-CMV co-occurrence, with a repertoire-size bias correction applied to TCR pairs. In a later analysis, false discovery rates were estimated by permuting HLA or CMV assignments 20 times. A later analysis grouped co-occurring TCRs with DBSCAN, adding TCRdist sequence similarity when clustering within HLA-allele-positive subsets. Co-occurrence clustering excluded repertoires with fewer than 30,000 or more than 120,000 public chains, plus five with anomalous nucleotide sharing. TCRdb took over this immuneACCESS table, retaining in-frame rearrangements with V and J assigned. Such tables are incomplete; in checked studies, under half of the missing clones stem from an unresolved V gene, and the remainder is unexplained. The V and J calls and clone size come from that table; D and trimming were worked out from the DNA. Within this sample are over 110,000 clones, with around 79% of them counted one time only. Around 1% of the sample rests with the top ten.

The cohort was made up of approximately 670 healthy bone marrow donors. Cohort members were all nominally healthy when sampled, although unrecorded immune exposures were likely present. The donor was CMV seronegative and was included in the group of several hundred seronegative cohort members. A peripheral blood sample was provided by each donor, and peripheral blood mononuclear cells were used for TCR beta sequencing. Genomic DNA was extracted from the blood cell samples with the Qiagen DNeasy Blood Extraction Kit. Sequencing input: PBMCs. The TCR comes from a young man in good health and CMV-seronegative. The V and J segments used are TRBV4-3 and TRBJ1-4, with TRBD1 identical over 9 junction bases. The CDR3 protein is CASSQWDREGKLFF. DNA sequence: TGCGCCAGCAGCCAATGGGACAGGGAGGGAAAACTGTTTTTT.